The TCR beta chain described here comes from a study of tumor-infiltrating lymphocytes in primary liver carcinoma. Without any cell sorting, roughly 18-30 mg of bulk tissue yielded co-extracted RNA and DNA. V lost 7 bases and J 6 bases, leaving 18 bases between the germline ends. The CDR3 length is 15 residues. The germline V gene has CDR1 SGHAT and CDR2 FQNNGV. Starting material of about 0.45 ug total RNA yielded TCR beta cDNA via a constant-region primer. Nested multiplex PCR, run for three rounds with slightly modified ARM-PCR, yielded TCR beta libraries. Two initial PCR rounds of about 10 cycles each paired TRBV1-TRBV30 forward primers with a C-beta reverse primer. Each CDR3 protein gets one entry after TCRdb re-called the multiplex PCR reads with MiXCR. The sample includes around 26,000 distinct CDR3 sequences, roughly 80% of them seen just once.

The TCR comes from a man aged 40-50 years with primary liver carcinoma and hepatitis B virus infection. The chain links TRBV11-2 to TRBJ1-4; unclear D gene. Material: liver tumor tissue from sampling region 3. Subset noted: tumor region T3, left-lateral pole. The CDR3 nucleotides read TGTGCCAGCAATTTAGACGGGTTCGCTTATGAAAAACTGTTTTTT. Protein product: CASNLDGFAYEKLFF. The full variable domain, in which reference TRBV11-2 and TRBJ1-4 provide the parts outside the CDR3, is EAGVAQSPRYKIIEKRQSVAFWCNPISGHATLYWYQQILGQGPKLLIQFQNNGVVDDSQLPKDRFSAERLKGVDSTLKIQPAKLEDSAVYLCASNLDGFAYEKLFFGSGTQLSVL.